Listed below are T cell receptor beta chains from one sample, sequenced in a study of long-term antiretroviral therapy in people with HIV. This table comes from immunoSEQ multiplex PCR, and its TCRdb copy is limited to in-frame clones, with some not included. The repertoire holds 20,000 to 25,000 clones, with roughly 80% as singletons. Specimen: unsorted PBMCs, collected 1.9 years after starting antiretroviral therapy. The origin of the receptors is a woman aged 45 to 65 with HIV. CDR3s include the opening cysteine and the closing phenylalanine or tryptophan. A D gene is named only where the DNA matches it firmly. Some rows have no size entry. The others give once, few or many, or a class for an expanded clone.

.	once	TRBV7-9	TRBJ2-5	TGTGCCAGCAGCTTATCGACCCCAGAGACCCAGTACTTC	CASSLSTPETQYF
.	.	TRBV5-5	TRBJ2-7	TGTGCCAGCAGCTTAGAGGTGATGTCCTACGAGCAGTACTTC	CASSLEVMSYEQYF
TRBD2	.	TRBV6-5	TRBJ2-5	TGTGCCAGCAGTTCCCCGACTAGCGGGGGGGCCGGGACCCAGTACTTC	CASSSPTSGGAGTQYF
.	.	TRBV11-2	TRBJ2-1	TGTGCCAGCAGCGCCAACTTAGGGGAATACTACAATGAGCAGTTCTTC	CASSANLGEYYNEQFF
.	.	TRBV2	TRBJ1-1	TGTGCCAGCAGTGAAGGACGGCCGAACACTGAAGCTTTCTTT	CASSEGRPNTEAFF
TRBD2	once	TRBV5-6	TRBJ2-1	TGTGCCAGCAGCTTTGGGACTAAACGGACATCCACCTACAATGAGCAGTTCTTC	CASSFGTKRTSTYNEQFF
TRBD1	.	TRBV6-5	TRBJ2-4	TGTGCCAGCAGCCGGACAGGGTTTGAAAACATTCAGTACTTC	CASSRTGFENIQYF
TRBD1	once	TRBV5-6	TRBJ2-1	TGTGCCAGCAGCTCGCCGGGACAGGGGGCCTATGAGCAGTTCTTC	CASSSPGQGAYEQFF
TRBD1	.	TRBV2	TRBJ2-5	TGTGCCAGCAGTAGGGACAGGGGGGAAAAGACCCAGTACTTC	CASSRDRGEKTQYF
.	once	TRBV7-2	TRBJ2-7	TGTGCCAGCAGCCCGGGAGGCAGGGGTTACGAGCAGTACTTC	CASSPGGRGYEQYF
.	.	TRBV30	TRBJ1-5	TGTGCCTGGAGTCACGGGGGGAATCAGCCCCAGCATTTT	CAWSHGGNQPQHF
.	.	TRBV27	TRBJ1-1	TGTGCCAGCAGTTTATACAGTAGGACTGAAGCTTTCTTT	CASSLYSRTEAFF
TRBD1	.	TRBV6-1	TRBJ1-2	TGTGCCAGCACTGTGGGACAGGGATCTATGGGCTACACCTTC	CASTVGQGSMGYTF
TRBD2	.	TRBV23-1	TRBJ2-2	TGCGCCAGCAGTCAATCGCGGGGGAGACCTCTCGGGGAGCTGTTTTTT	CASSQSRGRPLGELFF
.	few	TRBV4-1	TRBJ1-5	TGCGCCAGCAGCCAAGAGTGGGGGAATCAGGTGAAACAGCCCCAGCATTTT	CASSQEWGNQVKQPQHF
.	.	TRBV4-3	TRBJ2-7	TGCGCCAGCAGCCAGATATGGGACGGTTCCTACGAGCAGTACTTC	CASSQIWDGSYEQYF
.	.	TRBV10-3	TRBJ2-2	TGTGCCATCAGTGAGTCCGAGGCGGCAGGGGCAATCGGGGAGCTGTTTTTT	CAISESEAAGAIGELFF
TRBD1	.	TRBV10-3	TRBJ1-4	TGTGCCATCAAGGGACAGGGGAATGAAAAACTGTTTTTT	CAIKGQGNEKLFF
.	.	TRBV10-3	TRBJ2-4	TGTGCCATCAGTGAGGGACGGCTCCTTTCTAGGCTGGCCAAAAACATTCAGTACTTC	CAISEGRLLSRLAKNIQYF
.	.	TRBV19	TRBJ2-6	TGTGCCAGTAGAAGTAGTTCTGCTGGGGCCAACGTCCTGACTTTC	CASRSSSAGANVLTF
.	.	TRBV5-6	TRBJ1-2	TGTGCCAGCAGCTTGGCCAGCAGGTCAACCCTAAAGAACTATGGCTACACCTTC	CASSLASRSTLKNYGYTF
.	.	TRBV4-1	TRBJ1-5	TGCGCCAGCAGCCCAGGGACTTCATACGCCAATCAGCCCCAGCATTTT	CASSPGTSYANQPQHF
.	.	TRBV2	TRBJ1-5	TGTGCCAGCAGTGCTTTGACACTCTATAGCAATCAGCCCCAGCATTTT	CASSALTLYSNQPQHF
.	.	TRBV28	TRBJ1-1	TGTGCCAGCAGTTTATTAATGGGTGGGGGGTACATGAACACTGAAGCTTTCTTT	CASSLLMGGGYMNTEAFF
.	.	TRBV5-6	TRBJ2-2	TGTGCCAGCAGCTTGGGGGTGGACACCGGGGAGCTGTTTTTT	CASSLGVDTGELFF
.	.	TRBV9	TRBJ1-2	TGTGCCAGCAGCCCCTTCGAGGGTGGCTACACCTTC	CASSPFEGGYTF